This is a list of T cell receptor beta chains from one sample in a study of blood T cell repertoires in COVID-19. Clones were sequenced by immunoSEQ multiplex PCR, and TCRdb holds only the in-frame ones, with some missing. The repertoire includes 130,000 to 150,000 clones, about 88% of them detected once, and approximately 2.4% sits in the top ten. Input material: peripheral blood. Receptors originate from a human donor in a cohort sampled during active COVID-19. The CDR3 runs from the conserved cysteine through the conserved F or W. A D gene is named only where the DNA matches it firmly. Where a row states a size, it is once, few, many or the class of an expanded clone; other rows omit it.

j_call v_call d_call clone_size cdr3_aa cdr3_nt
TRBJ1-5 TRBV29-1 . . CSVTSTGLTQHF TGCAGCGTTACGAGTACAGGGTTGACCCAGCATTTT
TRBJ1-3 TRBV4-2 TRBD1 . CASSQPTGDPSGNTIYF TGTGCCAGCAGCCAACCTACAGGGGACCCCTCTGGAAACACCATATATTTT
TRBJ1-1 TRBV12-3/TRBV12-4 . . CASSSVQGSEAFF TGTGCCAGCAGTTCCGTCCAGGGCTCTGAAGCTTTCTTT
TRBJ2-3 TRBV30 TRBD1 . CAWSRGQESTDTQYF TGTGCCTGGTCCCGTGGACAGGAAAGCACAGATACGCAGTATTTT
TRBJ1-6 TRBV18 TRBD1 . CASSRTGINSPLHF TGTGCCAGCTCACGGACAGGCATTAATTCACCCCTCCACTTT
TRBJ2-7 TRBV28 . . CASSYTGNSYEQYF TGTGCCAGCAGCTATACAGGGAACTCGTACGAGCAGTACTTC
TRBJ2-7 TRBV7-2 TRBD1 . CASSANLRDRVYEQYF TGTGCCAGCAGCGCTAACCTCCGGGACAGGGTCTACGAGCAGTACTTC
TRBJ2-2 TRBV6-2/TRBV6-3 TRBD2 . CASSYLVAGDTGELFF TGTGCCAGCAGTTACTTGGTAGCGGGGGACACCGGGGAGCTGTTTTTT
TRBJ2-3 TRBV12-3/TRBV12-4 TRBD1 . CASGTGADTQYF TGTGCCAGTGGGACAGGCGCAGATACGCAGTATTTT
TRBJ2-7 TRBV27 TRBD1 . CASSPGQGDYEQYF TGTGCCAGCAGTCCAGGACAGGGTGACTACGAGCAGTACTTC
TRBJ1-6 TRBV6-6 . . CASSKDSDNSPLHF TGTGCCAGCAGTAAAGACAGTGATAATTCACCCCTCCACTTT
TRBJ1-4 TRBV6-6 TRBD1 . CASSYSDWGTGGKLFF TGTGCCAGCAGTTACTCTGATTGGGGGACAGGGGGAAAACTGTTTTTT
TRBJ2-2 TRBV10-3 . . CAISEAQGGTGELFF TGTGCCATCAGTGAAGCTCAGGGTGGTACCGGGGAGCTGTTTTTT
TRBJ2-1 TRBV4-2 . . CASSRASANNEQFF TGTGCCAGCAGCCGTGCTAGCGCCAACAATGAGCAGTTCTTC
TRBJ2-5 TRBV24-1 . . CATASGTYQETQYF TGTGCCACCGCCTCCGGGACATACCAAGAGACCCAGTACTTC
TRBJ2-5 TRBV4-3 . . CASSRLVGGETQYF TGCGCCAGCAGCCGCCTAGTCGGGGGAGAGACCCAGTACTTC
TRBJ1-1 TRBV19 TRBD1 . CASTQDRSEAFF TGTGCCAGTACCCAGGACAGGAGTGAAGCTTTCTTT
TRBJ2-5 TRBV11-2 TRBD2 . CASSLGSLAGGQETQYF TGTGCCAGCAGCTTAGGGTCCCTAGCGGGGGGCCAAGAGACCCAGTACTTC
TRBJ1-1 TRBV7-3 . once CASSLTGSSTEAFF TGTGCCAGCAGCTTAACAGGGAGTAGTACTGAAGCTTTCTTT
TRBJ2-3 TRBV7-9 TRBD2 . CASSSPSGIGADTQYF TGTGCCAGCAGCTCGCCTAGCGGGATAGGCGCAGATACGCAGTATTTT
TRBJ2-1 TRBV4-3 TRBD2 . CASSQEVGAGVLNEQFF TGCGCCAGCAGCCAAGAAGTAGGAGCGGGGGTACTTAATGAGCAGTTCTTC
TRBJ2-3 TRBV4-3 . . CASSQNKGHSSTDTQYF TGCGCCAGCAGCCAAAATAAGGGACATTCTAGCACAGATACGCAGTATTTT
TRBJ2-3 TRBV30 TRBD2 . CAWSSGLATDTQYF TGTGCCTGGAGCTCGGGACTAGCCACAGATACGCAGTATTTT
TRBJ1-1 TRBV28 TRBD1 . CASSSRDSLNTEAFF TGTGCCAGCAGTTCCCGGGACAGCCTGAACACTGAAGCTTTCTTT
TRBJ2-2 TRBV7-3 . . CASSFNRRGNTGELFF TGTGCCAGCAGCTTCAATAGGCGGGGGAACACCGGGGAGCTGTTTTTT
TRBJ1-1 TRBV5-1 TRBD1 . CASIDDRGNTEAFF TGCGCCAGCATCGACGACAGGGGGAACACTGAAGCTTTCTTT
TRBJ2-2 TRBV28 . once CASSTGGSTGELFF TGTGCCAGCAGCACTGGCGGCAGCACCGGGGAGCTGTTTTTT
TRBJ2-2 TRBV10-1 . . CASSDSHTGELFF TGCGCCAGCAGTGACTCTCACACCGGGGAGCTGTTTTTT
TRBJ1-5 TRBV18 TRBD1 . CASSPSSQGKGQPQHF TGTGCCAGCTCACCATCATCACAGGGGAAAGGTCAGCCCCAGCATTTT
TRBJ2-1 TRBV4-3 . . CASSQDLRANPYNEQFF TGCGCCAGCAGCCAAGATTTACGAGCCAACCCTTACAATGAGCAGTTCTTC
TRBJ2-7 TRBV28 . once CASTNAGRSHEQYF TGTGCCAGCACCAATGCGGGACGGTCCCACGAGCAGTACTTC
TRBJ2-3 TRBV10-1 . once CASSESGGRAQTDTQYF TGCGCCAGCAGTGAGTCGGGGGGACGAGCACAGACAGATACGCAGTATTTT
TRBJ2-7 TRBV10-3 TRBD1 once CAISEEDRAYSYEQYF TGTGCCATCAGTGAGGAGGACAGGGCATACTCCTACGAGCAGTACTTC
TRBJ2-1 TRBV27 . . CASSISGPYNEQFF TGTGCCAGCAGTATCTCTGGGCCTTACAATGAGCAGTTCTTC
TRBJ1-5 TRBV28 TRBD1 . CASREQGNSNQPQHF TGTGCCAGCAGGGAACAGGGGAATAGCAATCAGCCCCAGCATTTT
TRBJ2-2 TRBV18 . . CASSPMRGENTGELFF TGTGCCAGCTCACCAATGCGGGGCGAGAACACCGGGGAGCTGTTTTTT
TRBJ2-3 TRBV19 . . CATSPWGRPTSTDTQYF TGTGCCACCTCCCCTTGGGGCAGACCCACTAGCACAGATACGCAGTATTTT
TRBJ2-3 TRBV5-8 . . CASSLMGLSRDTQYF TGTGCCAGCAGCTTGATGGGACTGAGTAGAGATACGCAGTATTTT
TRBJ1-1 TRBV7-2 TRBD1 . CASSFRGRTEAFF TGTGCCAGCAGCTTCAGGGGGAGGACTGAAGCTTTCTTT
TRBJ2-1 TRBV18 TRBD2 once CASSPPLAGAHNEQFF TGTGCCAGCTCACCACCCCTAGCGGGAGCTCACAATGAGCAGTTCTTC
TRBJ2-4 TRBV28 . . CASGRLWGVKNIQYF TGTGCCAGCGGCCGTCTTTGGGGGGTAAAAAACATTCAGTACTTC
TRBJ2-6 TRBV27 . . CASRPQSSGANVLTF TGTGCCAGCAGACCACAGAGCTCTGGGGCCAACGTCCTGACTTTC
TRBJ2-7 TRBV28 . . CASSAGTTFSYEQYF TGTGCCAGCAGCGCGGGCACAACATTCTCCTACGAGCAGTACTTC
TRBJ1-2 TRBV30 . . CAWSSDRNYGYTF TGTGCCTGGAGTTCTGACAGAAACTATGGCTACACCTTC
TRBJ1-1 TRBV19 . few CASSTPRGTMNTEAFF TGTGCCAGTAGTACCCCACGGGGAACCATGAACACTGAAGCTTTCTTT
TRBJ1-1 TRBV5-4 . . CASSLVRGSDTEAFF TGTGCCAGCAGCCTGGTACGGGGGTCGGACACTGAAGCTTTCTTT
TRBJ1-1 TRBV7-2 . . CASSLPSGGTEAFF TGTGCCAGCAGCTTACCCTCGGGAGGGACTGAAGCTTTCTTT
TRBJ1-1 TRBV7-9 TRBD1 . CASSLDRGRMNTEAFF TGTGCCAGCAGCTTAGACAGGGGTCGGATGAACACTGAAGCTTTCTTT
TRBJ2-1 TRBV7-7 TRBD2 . CASSYRSGGVNEQFF TGTGCTAGCAGCTACCGCAGCGGGGGGGTAAATGAGCAGTTCTTC
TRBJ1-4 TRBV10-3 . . CAIGDRPNEKLFF TGTGCCATCGGAGACAGGCCTAATGAAAAACTGTTTTTT
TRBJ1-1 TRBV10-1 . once CASMSTGNTEAFF TGCGCCAGCATGTCGACAGGAAACACTGAAGCTTTCTTT
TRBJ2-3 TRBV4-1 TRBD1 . CASSPGQVLDTQYF TGCGCCAGCAGTCCTGGACAGGTGTTAGATACGCAGTATTTT